This TCR beta chain was observed in a study of blood T cell repertoires in COVID-19. In the study overall: Collection of acute and convalescent COVID-19 samples took place in the United States, Italy and Spain.

The Seattle site enrolled patients during active infection and followed them longitudinally. Original data processing: How many nucleated cells were present was estimated from reference gene primer amplification. Assay: immunoSEQ multiplex PCR; the TCRdb copy retains only in-frame clones and omits some. The DNA was the basis for D and trimming; V, J and clone size are from that table. The sample yields some 360,000 clones, about 92% seen once. The CDR3 is made up of 18 amino acids. V dropped 5 bases and J dropped 2 bases, with 24 bases sitting between them. Germline values: CDR1 KGHSH, CDR2 LQKENI. The source material was peripheral blood. The TCR comes from a woman aged 55-69 years with COVID-19, enrolled during active disease. The rearrangement joins TRBV18 to TRBJ1-2; tentative D call: TRBD1 (6 bases). The CDR3 reads CASSGRTEGPGVNYGYTF. In DNA, the CDR3 is TGTGCCAGCTCAGGACGAACCGAGGGCCCAGGGGTGAACTATGGCTACACCTTC.